The following is a T cell receptor beta chain sequence with its context. What it binds is not known. This sample was taken from a study of shared clonotypes between healthy human individuals. For the study at large: The study used three CD4 naive, three CD4 memory, two CD8 naive and one CD8 memory plate per donor.

Using immunoSEQ multiplex PCR, the repertoire was profiled, and TCRdb retains in-frame clones only, with some absent. The data show 650,000 to 800,000 clones, just under 75% seen once. Findings of the study overall: Rarefaction exposed incomplete sorted-subset sequencing despite large depth.

This CDR3 has 12 amino acids. The V end was cut by 8 bases, the J end by 0 bases, with 5 bases between. The V gene's germline CDR1 is SNHLY and CDR2 FYNNEI. The rearrangement links TRBV2 to TRBJ2-1, with unresolved D. The receptor's source is a woman under 40 in good health. Sequenced: memory CD4+ T cells sorted from blood. Noted subset: CD45RA-negative fraction. CDR3 sequence: CASWSSYNEQFF. As DNA, the CDR3 is TGTGCCAGCTGGAGCTCCTACAATGAGCAGTTCTTC.